The 8 T cell receptor beta chains below come from one sample, sequenced in a study of blood T cell repertoires in COVID-19. Using immunoSEQ multiplex PCR, the repertoire was profiled, and TCRdb retains in-frame clones only, with some absent. The sample has tens of thousands of clones, roughly 80% seen once; the top ten hold 10%. Sequencing input: peripheral blood. The receptor set was obtained from a man aged 55 to 70 in a cohort sampled during active COVID-19.

The chain is built from TRBV5-1 and TRBJ1-1, with 7 bases aligning to TRBD1. Germline CDR1 SGHRS, CDR2 YFSETQ. V shed 3 bases, J shed 5 bases, and the junction held 7 bases outside the gene matches. The CDR3 is made up of 14 amino acids. CDR3 loop: CASSSRTGETEAFF. The CDR3 DNA reads TGCGCCAGCAGCTCGCGAACAGGGGAGACTGAAGCTTTCTTT.

The chain is built from TRBV6-5 and TRBJ2-2; 7 nucleotides align to TRBD2. With V trimmed by 8 bases and J by 7 bases, 4 bases remained unmatched. The CDR3 contains 12 residues. The germline V gene has CDR1 MNHEY and CDR2 SVGAGI. This chain's CDR3 is CASGLAVGELFF. CDR3 sequence (DNA): TGTGCCAGCGGGCTAGCGGTCGGGGAGCTGTTTTTT.

V and J are TRBV11-2 and TRBJ2-2; tentative D call: TRBD2 (6 bases). In germline, CDR1 is SGHAT, CDR2 FQNNGV. There are 16 residues in the CDR3. The germline V and J ends were trimmed by 0 bases and 5 bases, with 13 bases remaining between them. The CDR3 DNA is TGTGCCAGCAGCTTAGACCGGGGGTCGTGGACCGGGGAGCTGTTTTTT. Its translation: CASSLDRGSWTGELFF.

The chain carries TRBV2 and TRBJ1-2; 7 bases are a match to TRBD1. Per the germline V gene, CDR1 is SNHLY and CDR2 is FYNNEI. CDR3 length equals 17 residues. V dropped 2 bases and J dropped 6; count of bases not matched to a gene: 15. The CDR3 loop is CASSEPRDRTPANGYTF. As DNA, the CDR3 is TGTGCCAGCAGTGAACCCCGGGACAGAACCCCGGCGAATGGCTACACCTTC.

The V and J genes are TRBV5-1 and TRBJ1-4; a weak D match, TRBD1 (5 bases). This CDR3 comprises 15 residues. Germline V lookup: CDR1 SGHRS, CDR2 YFSETQ. V was clipped by 1 base and J by 0 bases, with 7 bases between them. The CDR3 here is CASSLQGATNEKLFF. CDR3 bases: TGCGCCAGCAGCTTGCAGGGTGCAACTAATGAAAAACTGTTTTTT.

The V call is TRBV30, the J call TRBJ2-7; TRBD1 aligns across 8 bases. The V and J ends lost 3 bases and 2 bases, in that order; junction bases with no gene match: 0. The V gene's germline CDR1 is GTSNPN and CDR2 SVGIG (reference sequence). The CDR3 runs 12 residues. CDR3 loop: CAWRGQAYEQYF. CDR3 bases: TGTGCCTGGAGGGGACAGGCCTACGAGCAGTACTTC.

By frequency in the sample, this clone is medium-sized. This chain links TRBV19 with TRBJ1-2; D may be TRBD1 (5 bases). The CDR3 spans 12 residues. CDR1 LNHDA and CDR2 SQIVND come from the germline V gene (reference sequence). V gave up 4 bases and J gave up 4 bases, with 7 bases separating them. This CDR3 reads CASSTTAYGYTF. CDR3 coding DNA: TGTGCCAGTAGTACGACAGCCTATGGCTACACCTTC.

This chain links TRBV11-2 with TRBJ2-1, with D hard to call. The CDR3 sequence is 13 residues long. V lost 2 bases and J lost 4, with 6 bases in between. The V gene's germline CDR1 is SGHAT and CDR2 FQNNGV. The CDR3 DNA reads TGTGCCAGCAGCTTACCCCAGTACAATGAGCAGTTCTTC. Protein sequence: CASSLPQYNEQFF.